This T cell receptor beta chain was profiled in a study of T cell changes during pregnancy in multiple sclerosis. The CDR3 extends over 17 amino acids. V was clipped by 7 bases and J by 0 bases, with 22 bases between them. Per germline, CDR1 GTSNPN and CDR2 SVGIG (reference sequence). The data were produced by immunoSEQ multiplex PCR, yet TCRdb's version contains in-frame clones alone and is incomplete. The data hold about 67,000 clones, with about nine tenths observed a single time. Sample: peripheral blood, taken in the second trimester of pregnancy. This receptor was obtained from a female donor with multiple sclerosis, enrolled in a pregnancy study. This sequence joins TRBV30 and TRBJ2-1; D may be TRBD2 (7 bases). CDR3 bases: TGTGCCTCGCATGGCGGGGGCCCTACGAGCTCCTACAATGAGCAGTTCTTC. Translated, it gives CASHGGGPTSSYNEQFF.